A selection of T cell receptor beta chains follows, all from one sample in a study of blood T cells in healthy people across ages. TCRdb ran MiXCR on the 5' RACE reads and lists one entry per CDR3 protein. The table shows 650,000 to 1,000,000 distinct CDR3 sequences, with around 50% occurring only once. The sequencing input was blood. These receptors all stem from an elderly man in good health. The CDR3 runs from the conserved cysteine through the conserved F or W. A D gene is named only where the DNA matches it firmly. Not every row has a clone size; where given, it reads once, few, many or a size class.

D gene: -; clone size: -; V gene: TRBV6-2/TRBV6-3; J gene: TRBJ2-6; CDR3 protein: CASGLSSGANVLTF; CDR3 DNA: TGTGCCAGCGGTCTTAGCTCTGGGGCCAACGTCCTGACTTTC
D gene: -; clone size: -; V gene: TRBV15; J gene: TRBJ2-1; CDR3 protein: CATSREGGSYNEQFF; CDR3 DNA: TGTGCCACCAGCAGAGAGGGCGGCTCCTACAATGAGCAGTTCTTC
D gene: TRBD1; clone size: -; V gene: TRBV10-3; J gene: TRBJ1-2; CDR3 protein: CAISGAGTGSGYTF; CDR3 DNA: TGTGCCATCAGTGGAGCCGGGACAGGCTCCGGCTACACCTTC
D gene: -; clone size: -; V gene: TRBV7-2; J gene: TRBJ2-4; CDR3 protein: CASSKGGACEQYF; CDR3 DNA: TGTGCCAGCAGCAAGGGGGGGGCGTGTGAGCAGTACTTC
D gene: -; clone size: -; V gene: TRBV6-5; J gene: TRBJ2-5; CDR3 protein: CASSYLALPETQYF; CDR3 DNA: TGTGCCAGCAGTTACCTGGCGCTTCCAGAGACCCAGTACTTC
D gene: TRBD2; clone size: many; V gene: TRBV27; J gene: TRBJ2-7; CDR3 protein: CASSLSGLASRGSYEQYF; CDR3 DNA: TGTGCCAGCAGTTTATCCGGACTAGCGTCAAGGGGCTCCTACGAGCAGTACTTC
D gene: -; clone size: -; V gene: TRBV20-1; J gene: TRBJ2-7; CDR3 protein: CSAVQTYEQYF; CDR3 DNA: TGCAGTGCTGTACAGACCTACGAGCAGTACTTC
D gene: -; clone size: -; V gene: TRBV6-6; J gene: TRBJ1-1; CDR3 protein: CASSYSSENTEAFF; CDR3 DNA: TGTGCCAGCAGTTACTCGTCAGAGAACACTGAAGCTTTCTTT
D gene: -; clone size: few; V gene: TRBV5-1; J gene: TRBJ2-1; CDR3 protein: CASSSPGGFSYNEQFF; CDR3 DNA: TGCGCCAGCAGCTCGCCCGGGGGCTTCTCCTACAATGAGCAGTTCTTC
D gene: TRBD2; clone size: -; V gene: TRBV29-1; J gene: TRBJ2-1; CDR3 protein: CSGWTSGTNSYNEQFF; CDR3 DNA: TGCAGCGGCTGGACTAGCGGGACTAACTCCTACAATGAGCAGTTCTTC
D gene: TRBD1; clone size: -; V gene: TRBV3-1; J gene: TRBJ2-5; CDR3 protein: CASSPRQSDRPKTYNEQYF; CDR3 DNA: TGTGCCAGCAGCCCCCGACAGTCGGACAGGCCCAAAACCTACAATGAGCAGTACTTC
D gene: -; clone size: many; V gene: TRBV5-6; J gene: TRBJ2-5; CDR3 protein: CASSFSLETQYF; CDR3 DNA: TGTGCCAGCAGCTTTAGTCTAGAGACCCAGTACTTC
D gene: TRBD2; clone size: -; V gene: TRBV4-1; J gene: TRBJ2-4; CDR3 protein: CASSQLRLAEATTTIAKNIQYF; CDR3 DNA: TGCGCCAGCAGCCAACTGCGGCTAGCGGAAGCCACCACGACGATAGCCAAAAACATTCAGTACTTC
D gene: -; clone size: -; V gene: TRBV20-1; J gene: TRBJ2-1; CDR3 protein: CSARKGAYNEQFF; CDR3 DNA: TGCAGTGCTAGGAAGGGGGCCTACAATGAGCAGTTCTTC
D gene: -; clone size: -; V gene: TRBV4-1; J gene: TRBJ2-5; CDR3 protein: CASSQVEAETQYF; CDR3 DNA: TGCGCCAGCAGCCAAGTAGAAGCAGAGACCCAGTACTTC